This T cell receptor beta chain was recovered during a study of cytomegalovirus exposure and HLA in healthy donors. About this clone: Its antigen is unknown.

Study outcomes and limitations: In vitro confirmation showed three CMV-associated chains to be CMV antigen specific. Among TCR sequences, most were rare, though some public TCRs appeared in many donors. Investigators reported some 150 TCR beta chains as tied to cytomegalovirus.

Sequencing used immunoSEQ multiplex PCR; TCRdb keeps in-frame clones, though not all of them. This table holds over 150,000 clones, 85% found once. This CDR3 region has 14 residues. Germline CDR1 reads SGHDN; CDR2 reads FVKESK. V lost 4 bases, J lost 5 bases, and 5 bases stayed unmatched. The specimen sequenced was PBMCs. The TCR was taken from a man between 18 and 35 years old in good health and CMV-seropositive. The chain has TRBV14 and TRBJ2-5; 9 nucleotides match TRBD2. The CDR3 coding sequence is TGTGCCAGCAGCCGCATCACTAGCGGGGAGACCCAGTACTTC. Protein product: CASSRITSGETQYF.